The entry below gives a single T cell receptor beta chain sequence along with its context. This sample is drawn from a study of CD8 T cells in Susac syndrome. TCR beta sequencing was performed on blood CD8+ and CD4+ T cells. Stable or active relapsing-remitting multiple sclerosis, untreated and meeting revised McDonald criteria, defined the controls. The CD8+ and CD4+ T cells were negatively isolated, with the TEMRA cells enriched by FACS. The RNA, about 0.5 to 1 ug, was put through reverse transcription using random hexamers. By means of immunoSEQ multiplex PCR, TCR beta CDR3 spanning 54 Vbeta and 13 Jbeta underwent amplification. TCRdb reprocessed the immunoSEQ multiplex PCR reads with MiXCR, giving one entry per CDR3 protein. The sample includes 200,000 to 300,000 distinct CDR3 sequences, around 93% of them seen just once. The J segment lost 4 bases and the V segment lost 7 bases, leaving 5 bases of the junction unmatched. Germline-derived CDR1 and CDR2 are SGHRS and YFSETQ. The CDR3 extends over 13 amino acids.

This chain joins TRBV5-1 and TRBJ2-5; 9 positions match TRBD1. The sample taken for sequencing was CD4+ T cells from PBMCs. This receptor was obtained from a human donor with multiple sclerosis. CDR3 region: CASGRQGGETQYF. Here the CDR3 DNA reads TGCGCCAGCGGAAGACAGGGGGGAGAGACCCAGTACTTC.